The entry below gives a single TCR beta chain sequence along with its context. The CDR3 is made up of 12 amino acids. V gave up 9 bases and J gave up 3 bases, with 11 bases separating them. The germline CDR1 and CDR2 sequences are KGHSH and LQKENI. This sample is part of a study of OX40 agonist ivuxolimab in advanced cancers. Assay used: immunoSEQ multiplex PCR; TCRdb lists only in-frame clones, some missing. The sample carries approximately 50,000 clones, 93% recorded once. This sequence was found in an adult with an advanced solid tumor such as melanoma, head and neck, liver or kidney cancer. The chain uses TRBV18 and TRBJ1-1; D perhaps matches TRBD1 (5 bases). This specimen was CD4+ or CD8+ T cells sorted from blood, taken in a trial of the OX40 agonist ivuxolimab. The CDR3 DNA reads as TGTGCCAGTATCAGGGAGGACACTGAAGCTTTCTTT. The encoded protein is CASIREDTEAFF.